This T cell receptor (beta chain) was identified in a study of T-cell memory formation after mild COVID-19. Study information: In these data, TCR clusters were largely donor specific. Study-level findings and limits: Confirmation of SARS-CoV-2 specificity was lacking for second-wave clones peaking day 37.

TCRdb analysed the 5' RACE reads with MiXCR anew, one entry per CDR3 protein. The sample gives roughly 550,000 distinct CDR3 sequences, roughly 20% of which show up once; around 13% is in the top ten. Trimming stripped 5 bases from V and 6 bases from J, with 12 bases between. Per germline, CDR1 SNHLY and CDR2 FYNNEI. There are 13 residues in the CDR3. On this clonotype itself: Its antigen is not identified.

The sequenced sample was PBMCs or a T cell subset sorted from them (not recorded which). The receptor comes from an adult woman who had mild COVID-19 (a few samples of this study predate the infection). Cell type and time point are not known. V and J are TRBV2 and TRBJ2-3, with a tentative D call TRBD1 (6 bases). In DNA, the CDR3 is TGTGCCAGCAGTTTCCAGGGGCCCGATACGCAGTATTTT. Translating gives CASSFQGPDTQYF.